Listed below are T cell receptor beta chains from one sample, sequenced in a study of T cell responses to AZD1222 COVID-19 vaccine. Using immunoSEQ multiplex PCR, the repertoire was profiled, and TCRdb retains in-frame clones only, with some absent. Of 110,000 to 150,000 clones listed, 80% to 90% are singletons. Sequenced here: peripheral blood, sampled on day 0 of AZD1222 vaccination. The receptors shown here come from an adult in good health. The CDR3 runs from the conserved cysteine through the conserved F or W. A D gene is named only where the DNA matches it firmly. Only some rows state a clone size, as once, few, many or a class for expanded clones.

TGTGCCTGGAGTTCCGGGGGCCGTGAGCAGTACTTC | CAWSSGGREQYF | TRBV30 | NA | TRBJ2-7 | NA
TGTGCCAGCAGTTTGCTAGCCTATGGCTACACCTTC | CASSLLAYGYTF | TRBV28 | NA | TRBJ1-2 | NA
TGCGCCAGCAGCACGGACATCAATCAGCCCCAGCATTTT | CASSTDINQPQHF | TRBV10-1 | NA | TRBJ1-5 | NA
TGTGCCAGCAGAATAGGGGGCTTGAGCACAGATACGCAGTATTTT | CASRIGGLSTDTQYF | TRBV27 | NA | TRBJ2-3 | TRBD1
TGTGCCACCTTTACAGGGGGCGGCACTGAAGCTTTCTTT | CATFTGGGTEAFF | TRBV12-3/TRBV12-4 | NA | TRBJ1-1 | TRBD1
TGTGCCTGGAGTAAACAGCGCTATGGCTACACCTTC | CAWSKQRYGYTF | TRBV30 | few | TRBJ1-2 | NA
TGTGCCAGCAGTGTGGGTGGAGAGACCCAGTACTTC | CASSVGGETQYF | TRBV6-1 | NA | TRBJ2-5 | NA
TGTGCCAGTAGTATAGATGGGACTAGCGGGAGTTGGGAGCAGTTCTTC | CASSIDGTSGSWEQFF | TRBV19 | NA | TRBJ2-1 | TRBD2
TGCGCCAGCAGTCAGCGGCTTTTGCGTCGTTTGGTTGGTCATGGCTACACCTTC | CASSQRLLRRLVGHGYTF | TRBV23-1 | NA | TRBJ1-2 | NA
TGTGCCAGCACAGACCGGACAGGGCCTTACAATGAGCAGTTCTTC | CASTDRTGPYNEQFF | TRBV11-2 | NA | TRBJ2-1 | TRBD1
TGTGCCAGCACGGGGAACAGTCAGAGCTCTGGAAACACCATATATTTT | CASTGNSQSSGNTIYF | TRBV2 | NA | TRBJ1-3 | NA
TGCGCCAGCAGTCCCGGGACTAGCGGGTATACGCAGTATTTT | CASSPGTSGYTQYF | TRBV10-1 | NA | TRBJ2-3 | TRBD2
TGCGCCAGCAGTGACAACTTAAACACCGGGGAGCTGTTTTTT | CASSDNLNTGELFF | TRBV10-1 | NA | TRBJ2-2 | NA
TGTGCCAGCAGCTTAGGATTAGGCACGGATGGCTACACCTTC | CASSLGLGTDGYTF | TRBV13 | NA | TRBJ1-2 | NA
TGTGCCAGCTATACGGGGCGGGAGAATACCGGGGAGCTGTTTTTT | CASYTGRENTGELFF | TRBV5-6 | NA | TRBJ2-2 | TRBD2
TGTGCCAGCAGTTTAGACCGGCTCGGTGGGGAGACCCAGTACTTC | CASSLDRLGGETQYF | TRBV27 | NA | TRBJ2-5 | NA
TGCGCCAGCAGCTTGGAAGGGCCTGGAAAAGAAAAACTGTTTTTT | CASSLEGPGKEKLFF | TRBV5-1 | NA | TRBJ1-4 | NA
TGTGCCAGCAGTGGTGAAGGGCTCCAAAATGAAAAACTGTTTTTT | CASSGEGLQNEKLFF | TRBV2 | NA | TRBJ1-4 | NA
TGTGCCAGCAGAACGGGGACAAGCACAGATACGCAGTATTTT | CASRTGTSTDTQYF | TRBV6-5 | NA | TRBJ2-3 | NA
TGCGCCAGCAGCTTCGACAGGGGGCAAGGAAACACCATATATTTT | CASSFDRGQGNTIYF | TRBV5-1 | few | TRBJ1-3 | TRBD1
TGTGCCATCAGTGAGCCGAGTCATGTTACAGGGACGGGGGGAAACACCATATATTTT | CAISEPSHVTGTGGNTIYF | TRBV10-3 | NA | TRBJ1-3 | NA
TGTGCTAGTGGTTTAGTTTACGGCGGAGGGAACACTGAAGCTTTCTTT | CASGLVYGGGNTEAFF | TRBV12-5 | NA | TRBJ1-1 | NA
TGTGCCAGCAGCCAAGGGCAGGGTTGGGAGCAGTACTTC | CASSQGQGWEQYF | TRBV3-1/TRBV3-2 | NA | TRBJ2-7 | NA
TGTGCCAGCAGCTTGTCCTTCGCGGGAGGGAACACAGATACGCAGTATTTT | CASSLSFAGGNTDTQYF | TRBV7-8 | NA | TRBJ2-3 | TRBD2
TGCGCCAGCAGCTTGACCGGGGAATGGTCGGGGAATGAGCAGTTCTTC | CASSLTGEWSGNEQFF | TRBV5-1 | NA | TRBJ2-1 | NA
TGTGCCAGCAGTCGAAATGACTGGGGGGCTACAGGGGAGGGAAACACCATATATTTT | CASSRNDWGATGEGNTIYF | TRBV7-8 | NA | TRBJ1-3 | TRBD1
TGCGCCAGCAGCGAGGGACAGGGTGTTTCACCCCTCCACTTT | CASSEGQGVSPLHF | TRBV5-1 | NA | TRBJ1-6 | TRBD1
TGTGCCAGCAGCATTACCGGGACGGGGGAGCAGTACTTC | CASSITGTGEQYF | TRBV6-6 | few | TRBJ2-7 | NA
TGTGCCAGCAGCTTGTCGAGGACTAGACTCGAGACCCAGTACTTC | CASSLSRTRLETQYF | TRBV5-4 | NA | TRBJ2-5 | TRBD2
TGTGCCAGCAGCTCCGCACTTAGCTCCTACAATGAGCAGTTCTTC | CASSSALSSYNEQFF | TRBV7-9 | NA | TRBJ2-1 | NA
TGTGCCAGCAGCTTAGCTAGCGGGAGCACCGGGGAGCTGTTTTTT | CASSLASGSTGELFF | TRBV7-9 | NA | TRBJ2-2 | TRBD2
TGTGCCAGCAGTCCCGAGTGGAATGGCTACACCTTC | CASSPEWNGYTF | TRBV12-3/TRBV12-4 | NA | TRBJ1-2 | NA
TGTGCCTGGAGTGGGGCGTTCCCCGGGGAGCTGTTTTTT | CAWSGAFPGELFF | TRBV30 | NA | TRBJ2-2 | NA
TGTGCCAGCAGTGGGAACCGGTCGGGCTCCTACGAGCAGTACTTC | CASSGNRSGSYEQYF | TRBV9 | NA | TRBJ2-7 | NA
TGTGCCAGCAGCCCGGGACAGGGGAGAGGGGGTCATTCACCCCTCCACTTT | CASSPGQGRGGHSPLHF | TRBV4-2 | NA | TRBJ1-6 | TRBD1
TGCGCCAGCAGTTACCAGGGCAATGAGCAGTTCTTC | CASSYQGNEQFF | TRBV5-1 | NA | TRBJ2-1 | NA
TGTGCCAGCAGCCCCGGGGGGGAGGACACTGAAGCTTTCTTT | CASSPGGEDTEAFF | TRBV11-3 | NA | TRBJ1-1 | NA
TGCGCCAGCAGCCCGGACAGGGGGCGATCTGTTGGCTACACCTTC | CASSPDRGRSVGYTF | TRBV4-1 | NA | TRBJ1-2 | TRBD1
TGTGCCATCGGAAGGGGGCGTTTAATATACTATGGCTACACCTTC | CAIGRGRLIYYGYTF | TRBV28 | NA | TRBJ1-2 | TRBD1
TGTGCCAGCAGCTCGATTCCCGGGACAGGGAAGACCGGGGACTATGGCTACACCTTC | CASSSIPGTGKTGDYGYTF | TRBV28 | NA | TRBJ1-2 | TRBD1
TGTGCCAGCAGCGACGGGAGCCGGATTGAGCAGTTCTTC | CASSDGSRIEQFF | TRBV3-1/TRBV3-2 | NA | TRBJ2-1 | NA
TGTGCCAGTATCGATAGCGGGAGAACAGATACGCAGTATTTT | CASIDSGRTDTQYF | TRBV19 | NA | TRBJ2-3 | TRBD2
TGCGCCAGCAGCTTGGGACAGACGAACACCGGGGAGCTGTTTTTT | CASSLGQTNTGELFF | TRBV5-1 | NA | TRBJ2-2 | NA
TGTGCCAGCAGCTTAGTTCCAGGGGGGAACACCGGGGAGCTGTTTTTT | CASSLVPGGNTGELFF | TRBV7-2 | NA | TRBJ2-2 | TRBD1
TGTGCCAGCCAAGGACAGGGGAATCAGCCCCAGCATTTT | CASQGQGNQPQHF | TRBV18 | NA | TRBJ1-5 | TRBD1
TGTGCCAGTAGTATAGTGCCAGCCCTGAGGGAGCAGTACTTC | CASSIVPALREQYF | TRBV19 | few | TRBJ2-7 | NA
TGTGCCAGCTCCCTCCAGACCTATGGCTACACCTTC | CASSLQTYGYTF | TRBV28 | few | TRBJ1-2 | NA
TGTGCCAGCAGCTACCTGGGGACAGATTCTGGAAACACCATATATTTT | CASSYLGTDSGNTIYF | TRBV7-9 | NA | TRBJ1-3 | TRBD1
TGTGCCAGCAGCAAAGGTGGGGCCCCGAGCTTC | CASSKGGAPSF | TRBV21-1 | few | TRBJ2-7 | NA
TGCGCCAGCAGGCCCACTAGCGGGGGGGCCGGTAGAGATACGCAGTATTTT | CASRPTSGGAGRDTQYF | TRBV5-1 | NA | TRBJ2-3 | TRBD2
TGTGCCAGCAGGTTCAGGGGCACTGAAGCTTTCTTT | CASRFRGTEAFF | TRBV7-2 | NA | TRBJ1-1 | NA
TGTGCCAGTAGACCGGAGACAGGGGCCAATCAGCCCCAGCATTTT | CASRPETGANQPQHF | TRBV28 | NA | TRBJ1-5 | TRBD1
TGTGCCAGCAGCCCGCGGGGGGCCCTAGTGGTAGATACGCAGTATTTT | CASSPRGALVVDTQYF | TRBV3-1/TRBV3-2 | few | TRBJ2-3 | TRBD2
TGTGCCAGCAGGCCTCTAGCGGGAGAGCGGGATGAGCAGTTCTTC | CASRPLAGERDEQFF | TRBV7-9 | NA | TRBJ2-1 | TRBD2
TGTGCCAACAGCCGTGGAATGGGAGAAAAACTGTTTTTT | CANSRGMGEKLFF | TRBV4-2 | NA | TRBJ1-4 | NA
TGCGCCAGCAGCCAAGGCCGACAGGGGATGAGCAATCAGCCCCAGCATTTT | CASSQGRQGMSNQPQHF | TRBV4-1 | few | TRBJ1-5 | TRBD1